A selection of T cell receptor beta chains follows, all from one sample in a study of CD8 T cells in Susac syndrome. From the immunoSEQ multiplex PCR reads, TCRdb called clonotypes with MiXCR, one entry per CDR3 protein. The sample yields hundreds of thousands of distinct CDR3 sequences, about 96% seen once. The sequenced material came from CD4+ T cells from PBMCs. The receptors originated from a human donor with Susac syndrome. Each CDR3 is given with its conserved first and last residue. Fields, in order: V gene, D gene, J gene, CDR3 protein. D genes are given only for firm matches.

>TRBV15|.|TRBJ1-2
CATSRDLGQYGYTF
>TRBV7-9|.|TRBJ1-4
CASTAGTNEKLFF
>TRBV20-1|TRBD2|TRBJ2-5
CSAIPSGGPQETQYF
>TRBV5-6|.|TRBJ2-5
CASSLGGVKTQYF
>TRBV29-1|.|TRBJ1-1
CSVEEVGRANTEAFF
>TRBV3-1|.|TRBJ1-1
CASSQDGPSHTEAFF
>TRBV20-1|.|TRBJ1-5
CSALLLGISGNQPQHF
>TRBV27|.|TRBJ1-5
CASSRVGNQPQHF
>TRBV27|TRBD1|TRBJ2-1
CASSLSRGQGNEQFF
>TRBV29-1|.|TRBJ2-7
CSVGLGVSEQYF
>TRBV20-1|.|TRBJ1-1
CSARPGVTEAFF
>TRBV29-1|TRBD1|TRBJ2-3
CSVSGTGRITDTQYF
>TRBV30|.|TRBJ2-2
CAWSGQNTGELFF
>TRBV11-3|.|TRBJ1-2
CASSSGQRPNYGYTF
>TRBV18|.|TRBJ1-5
CASSPPNSDQPQHF
>TRBV20-1|TRBD2|TRBJ2-5
CSGLAGGAGTQYF
>TRBV20-1|.|TRBJ1-1
CSANPWGTEAFF
>TRBV11-3|.|TRBJ2-7
CASSLDPLQHPYEQYF
>TRBV20-1|.|TRBJ1-5
CSASGGAGYYDQPQHF
>TRBV14|TRBD2|TRBJ2-1
CASSQSIGASGNEQFF
>TRBV5-1|TRBD2|TRBJ2-7
CASSLGTSGSGYEQYF
>TRBV20-1|.|TRBJ1-3
CSARVGGKQTIYF
>TRBV24-1|.|TRBJ2-1
CATSDLGRQFF
>TRBV18|.|TRBJ2-3
CASSEAQRSDTQYF
>TRBV20-1|TRBD2|TRBJ2-7
CSASGLAGGSYEQYF
>TRBV27|.|TRBJ1-5
CASSQEPQHF
>TRBV14|.|TRBJ1-1
CASSQDPHTEAFF
>TRBV18|.|TRBJ1-1
CASSPIRVRETEAFF
>TRBV20-1|.|TRBJ1-5
CSARNSRDQPQHF
>TRBV28|TRBD1|TRBJ1-2
CASSFTSGGYGYTF
>TRBV11-2|TRBD1|TRBJ2-1
CASTLWTGIYNEQFF
>TRBV4-1|TRBD2|TRBJ2-7
CASSQEPLETSGELYEQYF
>TRBV4-2|.|TRBJ2-7
CASSQDKVDRDFHEQYF
>TRBV5-4|.|TRBJ1-2
CASSPDGSYGYTF
>TRBV30|.|TRBJ1-2
CAWSARVGSGGYTF
>TRBV20-1|.|TRBJ1-2
CSAEAGSGDYGYTF
>TRBV28|.|TRBJ2-1
CASSAGQLLGEQFF
>TRBV7-3|.|TRBJ1-2
CASSLNREVGGYTF
>TRBV28|.|TRBJ2-6
CASMKISGANVLTF
>TRBV30|.|TRBJ1-5
CAWRRDSNQPQHF
>TRBV28|.|TRBJ2-7
CASSSGWGGGPSTREQYF
>TRBV12-3/TRBV12-4|.|TRBJ2-5
CASSLATGTQYF
>TRBV6-1|.|TRBJ1-5
CASSPTPHQPQHF
>TRBV12-3/TRBV12-4|.|TRBJ2-6
CASRYSAGALSSGANVLTF